These T cell receptor beta chains were read from a single sample in a study of CD8+ T cells in alopecia areata. Using immunoSEQ multiplex PCR, the repertoire was profiled, and TCRdb retains in-frame clones only, with some absent. The sample yields some 200,000 clones, 60% to 70% seen once. The sample in question was CD4+ T cells sorted from blood, obtained at week 4, from a patient treated with tofacitinib. These receptors came from a human donor with alopecia areata. CDR3s include the opening cysteine and the closing phenylalanine or tryptophan. A D gene is named only where the DNA matches it firmly. The size of a clone is reported for some rows only, either as once, few or many, or as a class for expanded clones.

j_call | v_call | cdr3_length | clone_size | d_call | cdr3_aa | cdr3_nt
TRBJ2-5 | TRBV29-1 | 13 | - | TRBD2 | CSLKTSGDGTQYF | TGCAGCCTTAAGACTAGCGGGGATGGGACCCAGTACTTC
TRBJ2-5 | TRBV10-3 | 15 | - | TRBD2 | CAISDSGGGVETQYF | TGTGCCATCAGTGACTCGGGCGGGGGAGTAGAGACCCAGTACTTC
TRBJ2-1 | TRBV27 | 14 | - | TRBD2 | CASTLRTSRNEQFF | TGTGCCAGCACCCTTCGGACTAGCCGAAATGAGCAGTTCTTC
TRBJ2-3 | TRBV7-9 | 13 | - | TRBD1 | CASSSAGTGREYF | TGTGCCAGCAGCTCGGCGGGGACAGGCCGAGAGTATTTT
TRBJ1-2 | TRBV2 | 13 | - | TRBD1 | CASRDRGPYGYTF | TGTGCCAGCAGAGACAGGGGGCCTTATGGCTACACCTTC
TRBJ2-1 | TRBV7-8 | 14 | - | - | CASSLGGLVNEQFF | TGTGCCAGCAGCCTAGGTGGGCTCGTCAATGAGCAGTTCTTC
TRBJ2-5 | TRBV15 | 16 | - | - | CATSRDRSGSQETQYF | TGTGCCACCAGCAGAGATAGGAGTGGATCCCAAGAGACCCAGTACTTC
TRBJ1-1 | TRBV30 | 12 | few | - | CASREGGTEAFF | TGTGCCTCCAGGGAAGGGGGCACTGAAGCTTTCTTT
TRBJ2-7 | TRBV30 | 15 | - | TRBD1 | CAWTPRDRETLEQYF | TGTGCCTGGACGCCCCGGGACAGGGAAACCCTGGAGCAGTACTTC
TRBJ2-5 | TRBV29-1 | 12 | few | - | CSVVFSRETQYF | TGCAGCGTTGTCTTCAGCCGAGAGACCCAGTACTTC
TRBJ1-1 | TRBV6-5 | 15 | - | - | CASSYSSGQNTEAFF | TGTGCCAGCAGTTACTCTTCAGGGCAGAACACTGAAGCTTTCTTT
TRBJ1-2 | TRBV27 | 14 | - | - | CASSPRQLENGYTF | TGTGCCAGCAGTCCCAGACAGCTGGAGAATGGCTACACCTTC
TRBJ2-1 | TRBV18 | 17 | few | TRBD2 | CASSPLAGGSSYNEQFF | TGTGCCAGCTCACCACTAGCGGGGGGGAGCTCCTACAATGAGCAGTTCTTC
TRBJ2-1 | TRBV30 | 14 | few | - | CAWSLKAGDDEQFF | TGTGCCTGGAGTTTAAAGGCAGGTGATGATGAGCAGTTCTTC
TRBJ2-2 | TRBV25-1 | 16 | - | TRBD1 | CASSDTGEGNTGELFF | TGTGCCAGCAGTGACACAGGGGAAGGGAACACCGGGGAGCTGTTTTTT
TRBJ2-7 | TRBV20-1 | 11 | - | - | CSAGQGNEQYF | TGCAGTGCTGGCCAGGGGAACGAGCAGTACTTC
TRBJ2-3 | TRBV19 | 13 | few | - | CAVGRGPPDTQYF | TGTGCCGTGGGGCGGGGGCCGCCAGATACGCAGTATTTT
TRBJ2-7 | TRBV28 | 15 | - | - | CASRGPSHGAYEQYF | TGTGCCAGCAGGGGTCCGAGTCATGGGGCCTACGAGCAGTACTTC
TRBJ2-1 | TRBV28 | 15 | - | - | CASSQVAASYNEQFF | TGTGCCAGCAGTCAGGTAGCGGCCTCCTACAATGAGCAGTTCTTC
TRBJ2-7 | TRBV30 | 13 | - | - | CAWSVLLSYEQYF | TGTGCCTGGAGTGTACTACTTTCCTACGAGCAGTACTTC
TRBJ1-2 | TRBV25-1 | 12 | once | - | CASKNRAYGYTF | TGTGCCAGCAAAAACAGGGCCTATGGCTACACCTTC
TRBJ1-2 | TRBV27 | 14 | - | TRBD1 | CASSLSGTGGGYTF | TGTGCCAGCAGTTTATCCGGGACAGGGGGAGGCTACACCTTC
TRBJ1-1 | TRBV5-6 | 13 | - | - | CASSLTANTEAFF | TGTGCCAGCAGCCTTACAGCGAACACTGAAGCTTTCTTT
TRBJ2-5 | TRBV29-1 | 14 | - | TRBD1 | CSAGASTGMGTQYF | TGCAGCGCTGGGGCCTCGACAGGGATGGGGACCCAGTACTTC